A single sample gave rise to the 32 T cell receptor beta chains below, sequenced in a study of Ad26.COV2.S vaccination and SARS-CoV-2 variants. The sample's treatment: approximately 18 received Ad26.COV2.S at low or high dose, single or two shots; about 5 received placebo; per-sample allocation not given. On day 63 after the first injection, vaccine and placebo recipients gave samples. The method was immunoSEQ multiplex PCR; TCRdb's version includes in-frame clones alone and lacks a portion of them. The table lists about 680,000 clones, around 92% of them singletons. The sequencing here drew on peripheral blood, taken in a trial of Ad26.COV2.S vaccine versus placebo. These receptors all come from a person between 18 and 65 years old who received the Ad26.COV2.S COVID-19 vaccine or a placebo.

This clone was seen a single time. This chain joins TRBV5-4 and TRBJ1-2; no firm D call. The CDR3 totals 14 residues. Trimming removed 0 bases from V and 4 bases from J, with 10 bases in between. Germline CDR1 reads SGHNT; CDR2 reads YYREEE (reference sequence). The CDR3 DNA reads as TGTGCCAGCAGCTTGGCCGCAGGTATCTATGGCTACACCTTC. Its translation: CASSLAAGIYGYTF. The full variable domain, its missing parts supplied by reference TRBV5-4 and TRBJ1-2, is ETGVTQSPTHLIKTRGQQVTLRCSSQSGHNTVSWYQQALGQGPQFIFQYYREEENGRGNFPPRFSGLQFPNYSSELNVNALELDDSALYLCASSLAAGIYGYTFGSGTRLTVV.

The chain recombines TRBV2 with TRBJ1-6, with no clear D. Trimming removed 6 bases at V and 6 bases at J, with 9 bases between. This CDR3 contains 13 residues. Germline V gives CDR1 SNHLY, CDR2 FYNNEI. The CDR3 here is CASRFEVNSPLHF. CDR3 in DNA: TGTGCCAGCAGATTTGAGGTTAATTCACCCCTCCACTTT.

The J gene is TRBJ1-5, the V gene TRBV3-1 (or the pseudogene TRBV3-2), with D perhaps matching TRBD1 (5 bases). V was trimmed by 1 base and J by 0 bases, leaving 7 bases between them. The CDR3 has 15 residues. Per the germline V gene, CDR1 is LGHDT and CDR2 is YNNKEL (reference sequence). The CDR3 DNA is TGTGCCAGCAGCCAAGGGGGGTATAGCAATCAGCCCCAGCATTTT. This codes for CASSQGGYSNQPQHF.

This rearrangement joins TRBV6-6 to TRBJ1-3; D not resolved. CDR1 MNHNY and CDR2 SVGAGI come from the germline V gene (reference sequence). Trimming stripped 8 bases from V and 4 bases from J, with 12 bases between. This CDR3 spans 13 amino acids. The CDR3 nucleotides are TGTGCCAGCCTGAGACCAGACGGAAACACCATATATTTT. Translated, it gives CASLRPDGNTIYF.

The genes are TRBV29-1 and TRBJ2-7; D is tentatively TRBD1 or TRBD2 (5 bases each). The CDR3 extends over 12 amino acids. V was clipped by 4 bases and J by 5 bases, with 12 bases between them. Looked up from germline, CDR1 is SQVTM and CDR2 is ANQGSEA. The CDR3 loop is CSVAWGFHEQYF. CDR3 bases: TGCAGCGTTGCCTGGGGGTTCCACGAGCAGTACTTC.

The chain carries TRBV7-9 and TRBJ2-2; D is unresolved. The V gene's germline CDR1 is SEHNR and CDR2 FQNEAQ (reference sequence). The V and J ends lost 8 bases and 1 base respectively, with 14 bases between them. The CDR3 has 15 amino acids. CDR3: CASGVRSLNTGELFF. The CDR3 coding sequence is TGTGCCAGCGGTGTGAGGTCACTGAACACCGGGGAGCTGTTTTTT.

This clone was seen just once. The chain carries TRBV9 and TRBJ2-5; D remains ambiguous. CDR1 SGDLS and CDR2 YYNGEE come from the germline V gene. The V end lost 1 base, the J end lost 1 base, and 5 bases lay between the germline ends. The CDR3 is made up of 13 amino acids. CDR3 sequence reads: CASSVSPQETQYF. As DNA, the CDR3 is TGTGCCAGCAGCGTATCCCCCCAAGAGACCCAGTACTTC.

The CDR3 DNA follows: TGTGCCAGCAGCCGAGGACTAGCGGTCGGGGAGCTGTTTTTT. It encodes CASSRGLAVGELFF. The chain recombines TRBV7-8 with TRBJ2-2; TRBD2 aligns across 10 bases. J was trimmed by 7 bases and V by 5 bases; bases with no gene match: 4. This CDR3 region has 14 residues. Germline lookup yields CDR1 SGHVS and CDR2 FQNEAQ.

This clone was seen only a few times. The V and J genes are TRBV5-6 and TRBJ1-4; D gene uncertain. V was cut by 4 bases and J by 5 bases, with 15 bases left in between. The CDR3 has 15 residues. The germline V gene has CDR1 SGHDT and CDR2 YYEEEE. As DNA, the CDR3 is TGTGCCAGCAGCCCTTGGTCAGGCGGGAATGAAAAACTGTTTTTT. It is translated as CASSPWSGGNEKLFF.

The V and J genes are TRBV7-9 and TRBJ2-7, with a tentative D call TRBD1 (6 bases). Germline V gives CDR1 SEHNR, CDR2 FQNEAQ (reference sequence). Between the trimmed V and J ends, which lost 7 bases and 3 bases, there was a span of 13 bases. The CDR3 loop spans 13 amino acids. CDR3 nucleotide sequence: TGTGCCAGCACCAGAACAGGGCGCTACGAGCAGTACTTC. It specifies CASTRTGRYEQYF.

This sequence joins TRBV14 and TRBJ2-3; D remains ambiguous. The germline gives CDR1 SGHDN, CDR2 FVKESK. Trimming cost V 4 bases and J 12 bases, with 14 bases left between them. The CDR3 totals 12 residues. The CDR3 reads CASSRDGGFQYF. Written as DNA, the CDR3 is TGTGCCAGCAGCCGAGATGGCGGCTTTCAGTATTTT. The variable domain in full, with the rest retrieved from reference TRBV14 and TRBJ2-3, is EAGVTQFPSHSVIEKGQTVTLRCDPISGHDNLYWYRRVMGKEIKFLLHFVKESKQDESGMPNNRFLAERTGGTYSTLKVQPAELEDSGVYFCASSRDGGFQYFGPGTRLTVL.

The rearrangement uses TRBV4-3 and TRBJ2-2, with unresolved D. This CDR3 has 13 residues. Germline assignment: CDR1 LGHNA and CDR2 YSLEER. The ends were cut back, 0 bases at V and 7 bases at J, with 6 bases in the middle. CDR3 nucleotides: TGCGCCAGCAGCCAAGATGGGTTCGGGGAGCTGTTTTTT. It encodes CASSQDGFGELFF.

V gene TRBV5-4 combines with J gene TRBJ1-4, with unresolved D. The length of the CDR3 is 15 residues. Trimming pared 0 bases from V and 0 bases from J, leaving 6 bases between. The germline V gene encodes CDR1 SGHNT and CDR2 YYREEE (reference sequence). The CDR3 loop is CASSLAQTTNEKLFF. The DNA of the CDR3 is TGTGCCAGCAGCTTGGCGCAGACAACTAATGAAAAACTGTTTTTT. The complete variable domain, with remaining parts taken from reference TRBV5-4 and TRBJ1-4, reads ETGVTQSPTHLIKTRGQQVTLRCSSQSGHNTVSWYQQALGQGPQFIFQYYREEENGRGNFPPRFSGLQFPNYSSELNVNALELDDSALYLCASSLAQTTNEKLFFGSGTQLSVL.

This clone was recorded a few times. The V and J genes are TRBV27 and TRBJ1-6; 8 bases agree with TRBD1. The CDR3 is made up of 15 amino acids. The junction had 10 bases not matched to a gene; V was cut back by 7 bases and J by 8 bases. Germline CDR1 reads MNHEY; CDR2 reads SMNVEV (reference sequence). The CDR3 reads CASTNGRGRDSPLHF. The CDR3 nucleotides are TGTGCCAGCACCAACGGCAGGGGGCGCGATTCACCCCTCCACTTT.

Details on this clone: At the DNA level, this CDR3 is encoded by other sequences in the same sample as well. CDR3 sequence: CASSPALSYEQYF. The CDR3 DNA reads TGTGCCAGCAGTCCGGCCCTTTCCTACGAGCAGTACTTC. The chain joins TRBV3-1 (or the pseudogene TRBV3-2) to TRBJ2-7; D unresolved. Trimming left V 6 bases short and J 1 base short, with 10 bases between. CDR3 length: 13 amino acids. The germline CDR1 and CDR2 sequences are LGHDT and YNNKEL (reference sequence).

This sequence joins TRBV18 and TRBJ2-5, with 9 nucleotides matching TRBD1. This CDR3 is built from 15 residues. The V gene's germline CDR1 is KGHSH and CDR2 LQKENI. The junction had 5 bases not matched to a gene; V was cut back by 2 bases and J by 4 bases. The CDR3: CASSPNPDRGETQYF. The CDR3 DNA follows: TGTGCCAGCTCACCAAACCCGGACAGGGGAGAGACCCAGTACTTC.

The genes are TRBV18 and TRBJ1-2, with D hard to call. Trimming shortened V by 2 bases and J by 4 bases, and 11 bases separated the two germline ends. The CDR3 consists of 14 residues. Germline values: CDR1 KGHSH, CDR2 LQKENI. In DNA form, the CDR3 reads TGTGCCAGCTCACCAGGAATACTCTCCTATGGCTACACCTTC. It encodes CASSPGILSYGYTF.

This sequence joins TRBV6-5 and TRBJ1-3, with 7 bases lining up with TRBD1. This CDR3 has 15 amino acids. Trimming cost V 4 bases and J 4 bases; bases outside gene matches: 7. Germline V gene data show CDR1 as MNHEY and CDR2 as SVGAGI. For the CDR3, the DNA is TGTGCCAGCAGTTCCCAGACAGGGACGGGAAACACCATATATTTT. Amino acid sequence: CASSSQTGTGNTIYF.

This chain joins TRBV18 and TRBJ1-5; TRBD1 agrees at 8 bases. Germline V gene sequence: CDR1 KGHSH, CDR2 LQKENI. The CDR3 length is 17 residues. V was pared by 3 bases and J by 1 base, with 8 bases of the junction left unmatched. The CDR3 loop is CASSPYGQGVSNQPQHF. The CDR3 DNA is TGTGCCAGCTCACCGTACGGACAGGGAGTGAGCAATCAGCCCCAGCATTTT.

The chain uses TRBV19 and TRBJ1-1; TRBD1 agrees at 12 bases. The V and J ends lost 3 bases and 1 base, in that order; junction bases with no gene match: 3. CDR1 and CDR2 from the germline V gene are LNHDA and SQIVND (reference sequence). The CDR3 runs to 16 residues. CDR3 sequence: CASSIRDRGQNTEAFF. The CDR3 nucleotides read TGTGCCAGTAGTATCCGGGACAGGGGGCAGAACACTGAAGCTTTCTTT.

V usage is TRBV10-3 and J usage is TRBJ2-2; 9 nucleotides agree with TRBD2. The CDR3 consists of 15 residues. Trimming removed 6 bases from V and 7 bases from J; junction bases left unmatched: 9. Germline lookup yields CDR1 ENHRY and CDR2 SYGVKD. The CDR3 is CAISSSGGQVGELFF. CDR3 in DNA: TGTGCCATCAGCTCGAGCGGGGGGCAGGTCGGGGAGCTGTTTTTT.

The V gene is TRBV10-3, the J gene TRBJ1-6, with D perhaps TRBD1 (5 bases). The CDR3 totals 16 residues. Trimming pared 0 bases from V and 7 bases from J, leaving 13 bases between. Per germline, CDR1 ENHRY and CDR2 SYGVKD. The CDR3 DNA follows: TGTGCCATCAGTGAGTCGGAGGCCGGGACGAATTCACCCCTCCACTTT. Residues: CAISESEAGTNSPLHF.

V and J are TRBV5-1 and TRBJ2-7; D not certain. Germline-derived CDR1 and CDR2 are SGHRS and YFSETQ. The CDR3 sequence is 13 residues long. The V gene lost 1 base and the J gene lost 0 bases, with 5 bases spanning the gap. Written as DNA, the CDR3 is TGCGCCAGCAGCTTGTCGCTCTCCTACGAGCAGTACTTC. Residues: CASSLSLSYEQYF.

The chain is built from TRBV7-9 and TRBJ2-2, with TRBD2 matching 12 bases. The trim removed 0 bases at V and 5 bases at J, leaving 1 base unmatched. CDR1 SEHNR and CDR2 FQNEAQ come from the germline V gene (reference sequence). The CDR3 has 16 amino acids. The CDR3 sequence: CASSLAGTSGTGELFF. The CDR3 DNA reads as TGTGCCAGCAGCTTAGCCGGGACTAGCGGGACCGGGGAGCTGTTTTTT.

The chain recombines TRBV27 with TRBJ2-1; the D gene is possibly TRBD2 (5 bases). Trimming stripped 6 bases from V and 3 bases from J, with 18 bases between. The germline V gene encodes CDR1 MNHEY and CDR2 SMNVEV (reference sequence). This CDR3 is 16 amino acids long. CDR3 nucleotides: TGTGCCAGCAGCCCTCGAGAGGGTCAGATCTACAATGAGCAGTTCTTC. Translation gives CASSPREGQIYNEQFF.

This sequence joins TRBV12-2 and TRBJ2-1; no check of the table's D call, TRBD2, against the DNA was made. TRBV12-2 is a pseudogene segment. CDR3 length: 19 residues. The DNA of the CDR3 is TGTGCAAGTCGCCACACACTAGCGGGGAAGGATTTAGGTTACAATGAGCAGTTCTTC. Amino acids: CASRHTLAGKDLGYNEQFF.

The chain links TRBV30 to TRBJ2-2; TRBD2 is a possible D gene (6 bases). From germline, CDR1 is GTSNPN and CDR2 SVGIG (reference sequence). Trimming stripped 0 bases from V and 0 bases from J, with 14 bases between. This CDR3 is built from 17 residues. CDR3 nucleotides: TGTGCCTGGAGTGTACACCTAGCGTACGCGAACACCGGGGAGCTGTTTTTT. This gives the protein CAWSVHLAYANTGELFF.

This chain connects TRBV30 to TRBJ1-2; D not certain. This CDR3 contains 12 residues. V dropped 3 bases and J dropped 2 bases, with 7 bases sitting between them. Germline V gene sequence: CDR1 GTSNPN, CDR2 SVGIG (reference sequence). The CDR3 is CAWRERNYGYTF. The CDR3 region has the DNA TGTGCCTGGAGAGAACGGAACTATGGCTACACCTTC.

This rearrangement joins TRBV18 to TRBJ1-4; possibly TRBD1 for D (5 bases). This CDR3 comprises 15 residues. Trimming took 1 base from V and 3 from J, leaving 9 bases between them. Germline V gene data show CDR1 as KGHSH and CDR2 as LQKENI. The CDR3 region has the DNA TGTGCCAGCTCACCACGGGGCAGGGCTAATGAAAAACTGTTTTTT. It is translated as CASSPRGRANEKLFF.

This chain links TRBV9 with TRBJ2-1; 12 bases agree with TRBD2. CDR1 is SGDLS, CDR2 YYNGEE, per germline. J gave up 7 bases and V 1 base, and 24 bases lay outside the gene matches. The CDR3 extends over 22 amino acids. This CDR3 is CASSVNPPRGGLAGTTRNEQFF. The CDR3 DNA reads as TGTGCCAGCAGCGTAAATCCCCCCCGGGGAGGACTAGCGGGGACGACCAGAAATGAGCAGTTCTTC.

The chain links TRBV5-4 to TRBJ1-2, with 7 bases lining up with TRBD1. J lost 1 base, V lost 2 bases, and 5 bases had no gene match. CDR1 SGHNT and CDR2 YYREEE come from the germline V gene (reference sequence). The CDR3 is 15 residues long. The CDR3 DNA reads as TGTGCCAGCAGCTTCGGAGGGGGCGGTAACTATGGCTACACCTTC. Amino acid sequence: CASSFGGGGNYGYTF.

In DNA, the CDR3 is TGTGCCAGAAGCCGTGGACTCCCTCGGGGGACCCAGTACTTC. Translating it yields CARSRGLPRGTQYF. The rearrangement uses TRBV5-3 and TRBJ2-5; possibly TRBD2 for D (5 bases). TRBV5-3 is known as an ORF, though its function is uncertain. The germline V and J ends were trimmed by 4 bases and 7 bases, with 17 bases remaining between them. CDR3 length: 14 residues.